These 27 T cell receptor beta chains share one sample of origin, sequenced in a study of OX40 agonist ivuxolimab in advanced cancers. The protocol was immunoSEQ multiplex PCR, while the TCRdb copy is restricted to in-frame clones and leaves out a portion. This sample has approximately 60,000 clones, with 75% to 85% found just once. Material: CD4+ or CD8+ T cells sorted from blood, obtained in a trial of the OX40 agonist ivuxolimab. Receptors were obtained from an adult with an advanced solid tumor such as melanoma, head and neck, liver or kidney cancer.

The table lists this clone with a count of one. The rearrangement joins TRBV19 to TRBJ2-1; TRBD2 matches at 8 bases. This CDR3 is built from 15 residues. Germline V gives CDR1 LNHDA, CDR2 SQIVND (reference sequence). V shed 7 bases and J 7 bases; nucleotides not matched to a gene: 12. DNA of the CDR3: TGTGCCAGTACCTCAGGGACTAGGTTGGGGAATGAGCAGTTCTTC. Translation: CASTSGTRLGNEQFF.

This chain uses TRBV30 with TRBJ1-5; 7 nucleotides align to TRBD1. V lost 0 bases to trimming and J lost 3 bases; unmatched junction nucleotides: 8. The CDR3 consists of 16 residues. CDR1 and CDR2 (germline): GTSNPN, SVGIG (reference sequence). The CDR3 sequence: CAWSVARQGNNQPQHF. For the CDR3, the DNA is TGTGCCTGGAGTGTCGCCCGACAGGGCAACAATCAGCCCCAGCATTTT.

The gene calls are TRBV19 and TRBJ2-7, with a possible D match to TRBD2 (5 bases). The ends were cut back, 3 bases at V and 3 bases at J, with 12 bases in the middle. CDR3 size: 14 residues. Germline CDR1 is LNHDA and CDR2 is SQIVND (reference sequence). The CDR3 DNA is TGTGCCAGTAGTATCATCCCCGGGAACTACGAGCAGTACTTC. Its protein product is CASSIIPGNYEQYF.

J is TRBJ2-1 and V is TRBV19; D is possibly TRBD2 (6 bases). The germline V gene encodes CDR1 LNHDA and CDR2 SQIVND (reference sequence). This CDR3 contains 14 residues. Between the trimmed V and J ends, which lost 6 bases and 5 bases, there was a span of 14 bases. The CDR3 nucleotides read TGTGCCAGTAGGGGTAGGTCTAGCGACAATGAGCAGTTCTTC. This encodes CASRGRSSDNEQFF.

DNA of the CDR3: TGTGCCATCAGTGACCCGGACCGTAGCGGGAAGGACGAGCAGTACTTC. Protein sequence: CAISDPDRSGKDEQYF. J is TRBJ2-7 and V is TRBV10-3, with TRBD2 identical over 8 bases. After removal of 3 bases from V and 5 bases from J, the junction contained 12 bases not matched to a gene. The CDR3 consists of 16 residues. Germline CDR1 is ENHRY and CDR2 is SYGVKD.

As DNA, the CDR3 is TGCGCCAGCAGCTACTTTGGGACAGGGAGACAGGAGACCCAGTACTTC. Translated: CASSYFGTGRQETQYF. The V and J genes are TRBV5-1 and TRBJ2-5; 9 bases match TRBD1. V gave up 3 bases and J gave up 5 bases; unmatched junction bases: 11. This CDR3 has 16 amino acids. Per germline, CDR1 SGHRS and CDR2 YFSETQ. Full variable domain (outside the CDR3, taken from reference TRBV5-1 and TRBJ2-5): KAGVTQTPRYLIKTRGQQVTLSCSPISGHRSVSWYQQTPGQGLQFLFEYFSETQRNKGNFPGRFSGRQFSNSRSEMNVSTLELGDSALYLCASSYFGTGRQETQYFGPGTRLLVL.

J is TRBJ2-5 and V is TRBV6-1, with 8 bases aligning to TRBD2. The CDR3 sequence is 13 residues long. The trim removed 5 bases at V and 3 bases at J, leaving 2 bases unmatched. CDR1 and CDR2 (germline): MNHNS, SASEGT. The CDR3 spells CASSLTSEETQYF. As DNA, the CDR3 is TGTGCCAGCAGTTTGACTAGCGAAGAGACCCAGTACTTC.

This sequence joins TRBV5-1 and TRBJ2-5, with D perhaps TRBD2 (6 bases). V was clipped by 2 bases and J by 2 bases, with 7 bases between them. CDR3 length: 13 amino acids. Germline values: CDR1 SGHRS, CDR2 YFSETQ. The CDR3 loop reads CASSFGGQETQYF. The CDR3 bases are TGCGCCAGCAGCTTTGGGGGGCAAGAGACCCAGTACTTC.

This chain joins TRBV5-6 and TRBJ1-5, with a weak D call TRBD1 (6 bases). The V gene lost 2 bases and the J gene lost 4 bases, with 19 bases spanning the gap. This CDR3 region has 17 residues. Germline V gene sequence: CDR1 SGHDT, CDR2 YYEEEE. The CDR3 DNA reads as TGTGCCAGCAGCTTAAAGACCGGACGGGGGCCGAATCAGCCCCAGCATTTT. This gives the protein CASSLKTGRGPNQPQHF.

The chain is built from TRBV23-1 and TRBJ1-1; 7 nucleotides line up with TRBD1. TRBV23-1 has ORF status, its function being uncertain. V gave up 7 bases and J gave up 1 base; unmatched junction bases: 12. The CDR3 has 16 amino acids. The CDR3 loop is CASIPRDRVRNTEAFF. The CDR3 bases are TGCGCCAGCATCCCCCGTGACAGGGTACGGAACACTGAAGCTTTCTTT.

The chain employs TRBV6-1 and TRBJ1-1, with 7 bases matching TRBD1. CDR3 size: 14 residues. J lost 1 base, V lost 6 bases, and 5 bases had no gene match. The germline V gene encodes CDR1 MNHNS and CDR2 SASEGT. As DNA, the CDR3 is TGTGCCAGCAGCCCCAACAGGGGGAACACTGAAGCTTTCTTT. Protein sequence: CASSPNRGNTEAFF.

This chain joins TRBV11-2 and TRBJ2-1; 8 bases line up with TRBD2. CDR3 length: 15 residues. V shed 6 bases and J 4 bases; nucleotides not matched to a gene: 8. Germline V gene data show CDR1 as SGHAT and CDR2 as FQNNGV. The CDR3 region is CASRSLRGAYNEQFF. The CDR3 DNA is TGTGCCAGCAGATCTTTGCGGGGGGCGTACAATGAGCAGTTCTTC.

V and J are TRBV18 and TRBJ2-7; tentatively, D is TRBD1 or TRBD2 (5 bases each). Germline CDR1 is KGHSH and CDR2 is LQKENI. The CDR3 has 12 residues. V was pared by 3 bases and J by 5 bases, with 8 bases between. The CDR3 bases are TGTGCCAGCTCACCCTTGGGGGACGAGCAGTACTTC. Protein sequence: CASSPLGDEQYF.

The chain recombines TRBV27 with TRBJ2-5, with TRBD2 identical over 8 bases. Losses at the gene ends were 7 bases for V and 3 bases for J; bases not matched to a gene: 4. This CDR3 has 13 residues. CDR1 is MNHEY, CDR2 SMNVEV, per germline (reference sequence). The CDR3 DNA follows: TGTGCCAGCACCACTAGCGGAAAAGAGACCCAGTACTTC. Its protein product is CASTTSGKETQYF.

This chain links TRBV11-2 with TRBJ2-7; D remains unclear. Germline CDR1 SGHAT, CDR2 FQNNGV. The CDR3 consists of 16 residues. V was cut by 5 bases and J by 9 bases, with 26 bases left in between. CDR3 protein: CASSPLGQDVGARQYF. CDR3 DNA sequence: TGTGCCAGCAGCCCCTTAGGGCAGGACGTTGGAGCACGGCAGTACTTC.

The chain employs TRBV27 and TRBJ1-4; D is unresolved. With 5 bases removed from V and 8 bases from J, the gap between germline ends came to 12 bases. The CDR3 has 13 amino acids. Germline CDR1 and CDR2: MNHEY and SMNVEV (reference sequence). The CDR3 DNA reads TGTGCCAGCAGTGTGGCGTACTCCGAAAAACTGTTTTTT. Translating gives CASSVAYSEKLFF. Complete variable domain (other parts from reference TRBV27 and TRBJ1-4): EAQVTQNPRYLITVTGKKLTVTCSQNMNHEYMSWYRQDPGLGLRQIYYSMNVEVTDKGDVPEGYKVSRKEKRNFPLILESPSPNQTSLYFCASSVAYSEKLFFGSGTQLSVL.

The table lists this clone with a few counts. The chain recombines TRBV7-6 with TRBJ1-2, with D unclear. The CDR3 consists of 15 residues. Germline lookup yields CDR1 SGHVS and CDR2 FNYEAQ. V lost 5 bases to trimming and J lost 6 bases, with 19 bases between them. CDR3 residues: CASSRTFSGRNGYTF. In nucleotides, the CDR3 is TGTGCCAGCAGCCGGACGTTTTCGGGAAGAAATGGCTACACCTTC.

This chain links TRBV5-4 with TRBJ2-7, with 11 bases that match TRBD2. This CDR3 has 16 amino acids. Germline CDR1 and CDR2: SGHNT and YYREEE (reference sequence). Losses at the gene ends were 4 bases for V and 6 bases for J; bases not matched to a gene: 12. CDR3 nucleotides: TGTGCCAGCAGCACCCCGTTAGCGGGAGGGAAAAGCGAGCAGTACTTC. It specifies CASSTPLAGGKSEQYF.

The chain employs TRBV5-5 and TRBJ2-2; the D is unclear. The CDR3 consists of 14 residues. The V end was cut by 6 bases, the J end by 5 bases, with 14 bases between. In germline, CDR1 is SGHKS, CDR2 YYEKEE (reference sequence). CDR3 sequence reads: CASIHNVGTGELFF. In DNA, the CDR3 is TGTGCCAGCATCCATAATGTGGGGACCGGGGAGCTGTTTTTT.

This sequence joins TRBV15 and TRBJ2-5; 7 bases match TRBD1. The germline V gene has CDR1 LNHNV and CDR2 YYDKDF (reference sequence). The CDR3 length is 15 residues. V trimming: 2 bases; J trimming: 2 bases; junction bases outside the gene matches: 5. The CDR3 DNA reads as TGTGCCACCAGCAGACTGACAGGGAGACAAGAGACCCAGTACTTC. Residues: CATSRLTGRQETQYF.

V usage is TRBV7-8 and J usage is TRBJ2-1, with 10 bases matching TRBD1. The germline CDR1 and CDR2 sequences are SGHVS and FQNEAQ. Trimming at V came to 1 base and at J to 10 bases, leaving 7 bases not matched to a gene. This CDR3 region has 15 residues. Here the CDR3 reads CASSLGDRGLREQFF. The DNA of the CDR3 is TGTGCCAGCAGCTTAGGGGACAGGGGTTTGCGGGAGCAGTTCTTC.

The sample holds a few counts of this clone. This chain uses TRBV12-5 with TRBJ1-2; 11 bases are a match to TRBD1. The CDR3 covers 14 residues. The germline CDR1 and CDR2 sequences are LGHNT and FRNRAP. Trimming at V came to 6 bases and at J to 8 bases, leaving 8 bases not matched to a gene. In DNA, the CDR3 is TGTGCTAGTGGAAGGGACAGGGGGATAGGCGGCTACACCTTC. Protein: CASGRDRGIGGYTF.

This clone was observed once. The chain joins TRBV19 to TRBJ1-2, with D possibly TRBD1 on 5 matching bases. Germline V lookup: CDR1 LNHDA, CDR2 SQIVND (reference sequence). The CDR3 runs 14 residues. The V gene lost 8 bases and the J gene lost 3 bases, with 16 bases spanning the gap. CDR3 sequence reads: CASSYRPGYYGYTF. The CDR3 DNA is TGTGCCAGTTCCTACAGGCCCGGTTACTATGGCTACACCTTC.

The chain couples TRBV7-9 to TRBJ2-3; D tentatively fits TRBD1 or TRBD2 (8 bases each). CDR3 length: 17 residues. Trimming left V 5 bases short and J 5 bases short, with 23 bases between. The germline gives CDR1 SEHNR, CDR2 FQNEAQ (reference sequence). The CDR3 coding sequence is TGTGCCAGCAGCCACAGGGGGGCTAAGCGGGGGAAAGATACGCAGTATTTT. Translation: CASSHRGAKRGKDTQYF.

The rearrangement links TRBV2 to TRBJ1-4; D not certain. Germline V gene lookup returns CDR1 SNHLY and CDR2 FYNNEI. V lost 4 bases, J lost 4 bases, and 13 bases lay in between. This CDR3 has 15 amino acids. The chain's CDR3 is CASSGMAALNEKLFF. The CDR3 DNA is TGTGCCAGCAGTGGGATGGCAGCTCTTAATGAAAAACTGTTTTTT. The full variable domain, with the rest looked up from reference TRBV2 and TRBJ1-4, is EPEVTQTPSHQVTQMGQEVILRCVPISNHLYFYWYRQILGQKVEFLVSFYNNEISEKSEIFDDQFSVERPDGSNFTLKIRSTKLEDSAMYFCASSGMAALNEKLFFGSGTQLSVL.

The J gene is TRBJ2-1, the V gene TRBV2; tentatively, D is TRBD2 (6 bases). The CDR3 totals 10 residues. V was shortened by 11 bases and J by 9 bases, with 11 bases between the two germline ends. Germline CDR1 SNHLY, CDR2 FYNNEI. The CDR3: CAGGLGEQFF. CDR3 DNA sequence: TGTGCCGGAGGGTTGGGTGAGCAGTTCTTC. Supplemented by reference TRBV2 and TRBJ2-1, the full variable domain reads EPEVTQTPSHQVTQMGQEVILRCVPISNHLYFYWYRQILGQKVEFLVSFYNNEISEKSEIFDDQFSVERPDGSNFTLKIRSTKLEDSAMYFCAGGLGEQFFGPGTRLTVL.

The chain recombines TRBV11-2 with TRBJ1-6; possibly TRBD1 for D (6 bases). V lost 6 bases and J 7 bases, leaving 16 bases between the germline ends. The CDR3 runs to 15 residues. Germline V lookup: CDR1 SGHAT, CDR2 FQNNGV. The CDR3 DNA reads TGTGCCAGCAGATTGGGACAAATTGTGAATTCACCCCTCCACTTT. Its translation is CASRLGQIVNSPLHF.